The 19 T cell receptor beta chains reported below all come from one sample, sequenced in a study of T cell responses to AZD1222 COVID-19 vaccine (dated by TCRdb to 2020 to 2022). The library came from the immunoSEQ multiplex PCR assay. Here the immuneACCESS table is served through TCRdb, limited to in-frame sequences with V and J called. Missing clones are a known gap in these copies; in checked studies unresolved V genes cover under half, and the rest lacks a known reason. The sample table lists 110,000 to 150,000 clones, more than 75% of them with a count of one. Approximately 2.8% of the sample lies in the top ten. This specimen's time point label, per the study, means: about 28 days (+/-7) after the second vaccine dose. Sequencing was performed on peripheral blood, taken 28 days after the second AZD1222 dose. All receptors come from an adult who received the AZD1222 COVID-19 vaccine.

The rearrangement joins TRBV6-5 to TRBJ1-3, with D unclear. Trimming stripped 6 bases from V and 0 bases from J, with 9 bases between. Per germline, CDR1 MNHEY and CDR2 SVGAGI. The CDR3 has 14 residues. The CDR3 spells CASRQDYSGNTIYF. CDR3 DNA: TGTGCCAGCAGGCAAGATTACTCTGGAAACACCATATATTTT.

The DNA of the CDR3 is TGTGCCAGCAGTTACGACGGGGCTCAATACGAGCAGTACTTC. It encodes CASSYDGAQYEQYF. V is TRBV6-5 and J is TRBJ2-7; D may correspond to TRBD1 or TRBD2 (5 bases each). From germline, CDR1 is MNHEY and CDR2 SVGAGI. The V end was cut by 2 bases, the J end by 4 bases, with 12 bases between. The CDR3 totals 14 residues.

V usage is TRBV10-3 and J usage is TRBJ2-7; TRBD2 matches at 13 bases. V lost 6 bases and J lost 5; bases outside the gene matches: 4. Germline values: CDR1 ENHRY, CDR2 SYGVKD. The CDR3 length is 14 residues. The CDR3 sequence: CAIRSGTSGNEQYF. For the CDR3, the DNA is TGTGCCATCAGATCAGGGACTAGCGGGAACGAGCAGTACTTC.

In this sample, this clone turned up once. The chain uses TRBV4-2 and TRBJ2-1, with 9 bases that match TRBD1. Trimming at V came to 4 bases and at J to 9 bases, leaving 7 bases not matched to a gene. The CDR3 consists of 14 residues. From germline, CDR1 is LGHNA and CDR2 YNFKEQ. The CDR3 DNA is TGTGCCAGCAGCCCCGACAGGGGGTCCCTTGAGCAGTTCTTC. Encoded protein: CASSPDRGSLEQFF.

This clone occurred once. Other DNA sequences from this sample encode an identical CDR3 as well. The CDR3 DNA follows: TGTGCCAGCAGTAGAGGAAACACCATATATTTT. This translates into CASSRGNTIYF. The chain uses TRBV6-5 and TRBJ1-3; no clear D. CDR3 length equals 11 residues. V dropped 5 bases and J dropped 4 bases, with 3 bases sitting between them. Germline V gene lookup returns CDR1 MNHEY and CDR2 SVGAGI.

This chain joins TRBV7-9 and TRBJ2-1, with TRBD2 matching over 10 bases. This CDR3 has 18 residues. V shed 4 bases and J 3 bases; nucleotides not matched to a gene: 12. Germline V gene data show CDR1 as SEHNR and CDR2 as FQNEAQ (reference sequence). The CDR3, as DNA: TGTGCCAGCAGCTCCCGACTAGCGGGTAACGTTATCTACAATGAGCAGTTCTTC. Protein sequence: CASSSRLAGNVIYNEQFF.

The genes are TRBV9 and TRBJ2-7; D is unclear. V was cut by 0 bases and J by 0 bases, with 7 bases left in between. Per the germline V gene, CDR1 is SGDLS and CDR2 is YYNGEE. CDR3 length: 14 residues. The CDR3 protein is CASSVGDNSYEQYF. In DNA, the CDR3 is TGTGCCAGCAGCGTAGGTGACAACTCCTACGAGCAGTACTTC.

The chain couples TRBV6-1 to TRBJ2-3; 7 bases are shared with TRBD2. The J segment lost 3 bases and the V segment lost 3 bases, leaving 3 bases of the junction unmatched. The CDR3 covers 14 residues. The germline CDR1 and CDR2 sequences are MNHNS and SASEGT. CDR3 sequence reads: CASSDRGGTDTQYF. Here the CDR3 DNA reads TGTGCCAGCAGTGATCGCGGGGGAACAGATACGCAGTATTTT.

The V gene is TRBV20-1, the J gene TRBJ2-7, with 8 bases that match TRBD2. Germline CDR1 and CDR2: DFQATT and SNEGSKA (reference sequence). This CDR3 is 15 amino acids long. The ends lost 3 bases at V and 0 bases at J; junction bases unmatched: 7. CDR3 coding DNA: TGCAGTGCTAGTGGAGCGGGAGACCTCTCCTACGAGCAGTACTTC. This codes for CSASGAGDLSYEQYF.

J is TRBJ2-1 and V is TRBV7-2; 7 nucleotides match TRBD1. The CDR3 has 15 amino acids. The junction had 11 bases not matched to a gene; V was cut back by 3 bases and J by 9 bases. Germline loops: CDR1 SGHTA, CDR2 FQGNSA. DNA for the CDR3: TGTGCCAGCAGCTTTCTAACAGGGGTCTCCTCTGAGCAGTTCTTC. The encoded protein is CASSFLTGVSSEQFF.

The chain carries TRBV4-1 and TRBJ2-7; no definite D call. Trimming removed 1 base from V and 2 bases from J, with 9 bases in between. Per germline, CDR1 MGHRA and CDR2 YSYEKL. CDR3 length: 14 residues. CDR3 sequence reads: CASSQAGGAYEQYF. CDR3 DNA sequence: TGCGCCAGCAGCCAAGCGGGTGGTGCCTACGAGCAGTACTTC.

J is TRBJ2-3 and V is TRBV28; 8 nucleotides match TRBD2. V gave up 6 bases and J gave up 2 bases; unmatched junction bases: 13. The germline CDR1 and CDR2 sequences are MDHEN and SYDVKM. The CDR3 totals 17 residues. CDR3: CASRPPGPGGDTDTQYF. The CDR3 DNA reads as TGTGCCAGCAGGCCTCCGGGCCCCGGGGGGGACACAGATACGCAGTATTTT.

The genes are TRBV7-2 and TRBJ1-5; perhaps TRBD1 as D (5 bases). This CDR3 is 14 amino acids long. Germline V gene lookup returns CDR1 SGHTA and CDR2 FQGNSA. V gave up 3 bases and J gave up 4 bases, with 10 bases separating them. CDR3 nucleotides: TGTGCCAGCAGCTTGACAGTCCTAAATCAGCCCCAGCATTTT. This codes for CASSLTVLNQPQHF. Full variable domain (missing parts from reference TRBV7-2 and TRBJ1-5): GAGVSQSPSNKVTEKGKDVELRCDPISGHTALYWYRQSLGQGLEFLIYFQGNSAPDKSGLPSDRFSAERTGGSVSTLTIQRTQQEDSAVYLCASSLTVLNQPQHFGDGTRLSIL.

This chain connects TRBV12-3 or TRBV12-4 to TRBJ1-2; D is ambiguous. The CDR3 sequence is 13 residues long. V was trimmed by 1 base and J by 6 bases, leaving 9 bases between them. The CDR3 loop is CASSLGSPNGYTF. CDR3 bases: TGTGCCAGCAGTTTAGGCAGCCCGAATGGCTACACCTTC.

The V call is TRBV5-1, the J call TRBJ2-7; TRBD2 matches 13 bases. Germline values: CDR1 SGHRS, CDR2 YFSETQ. The CDR3 sequence is 15 residues long. The V segment lost 4 bases and the J segment 3 bases; nucleotides outside the gene matches: 4. Written as DNA, the CDR3 is TGCGCCAGCAGCACGACTAGCGGGGGGTACTACGAGCAGTACTTC. Translation gives CASSTTSGGYYEQYF. The complete variable domain, with remaining parts taken from reference TRBV5-1 and TRBJ2-7, reads KAGVTQTPRYLIKTRGQQVTLSCSPISGHRSVSWYQQTPGQGLQFLFEYFSETQRNKGNFPGRFSGRQFSNSRSEMNVSTLELGDSALYLCASSTTSGGYYEQYFGPGTRLTVT.

This clone was observed a single time. The chain is built from TRBV5-8 and TRBJ1-5; D gene ambiguous. CDR1 is SGHTS, CDR2 YDEGEE, per germline. The CDR3 is 13 residues long. V dropped 1 base and J dropped 2 bases, with 4 bases sitting between them. The CDR3 loop is CASSLRGNQPQHF. In DNA, the CDR3 is TGTGCCAGCAGCTTGCGCGGCAATCAGCCCCAGCATTTT.

V is TRBV5-4 and J is TRBJ2-1; the D gene is possibly TRBD2 (6 bases). The V end lost 4 bases, the J end lost 10 bases, and 15 bases lay between the germline ends. This CDR3 comprises 13 residues. The germline CDR1 and CDR2 sequences are SGHNT and YYREEE (reference sequence). DNA for the CDR3: TGTGCCAGCAGCCTGACTAGTTCACGCGAGCAGTTCTTC. Its protein product is CASSLTSSREQFF.

Only one count was recorded for this clone. The rearrangement uses TRBV3-1 (or the pseudogene TRBV3-2) and TRBJ2-5; D call uncertain. Germline V gene sequence: CDR1 LGHDT, CDR2 YNNKEL (reference sequence). The ends were cut back, 0 bases at V and 7 bases at J, with 15 bases in the middle. The CDR3 is 15 residues long. The CDR3 sequence is CASSQERASGGTQYF. For the CDR3, the DNA is TGTGCCAGCAGCCAAGAAAGAGCTTCGGGTGGGACCCAGTACTTC.

V gene TRBV7-9 combines with J gene TRBJ2-3; 12 bases fit TRBD2. Germline CDR1 and CDR2: SEHNR and FQNEAQ (reference sequence). The CDR3 has 17 residues. Trimming cost V 4 bases and J 2 bases; bases outside gene matches: 7. This CDR3 reads CASSSFLAGGVTDTQYF. CDR3 coding DNA: TGTGCCAGCAGCTCCTTTCTAGCGGGAGGGGTCACAGATACGCAGTATTTT.